This TCR beta chain was sequenced in a study of blood T cell repertoires in COVID-19. Method: immunoSEQ multiplex PCR; TCRdb's copy keeps in-frame clones and lacks some. The sample comprises about 180,000 clones, 88% of which are singletons, and 9% to 10% rests with the top ten. This clone was observed once. Germline V gene data show CDR1 as SGHAT and CDR2 as FQNNGV. The CDR3 totals 13 residues. The ends were cut back, 1 base at V and 7 bases at J, with 7 bases in the middle. Specimen: PBMCs or T cells enriched from blood (not recorded which). The chain uses TRBV11-2 and TRBJ2-2; weak D call: TRBD1 (5 bases). The receptor comes from a woman aged 18-29 years who had recovered from COVID-19. The CDR3 loop reads CASSLVQGGELFF. The CDR3 DNA reads TGTGCCAGCAGCTTAGTGCAGGGCGGGGAGCTGTTTTTT.